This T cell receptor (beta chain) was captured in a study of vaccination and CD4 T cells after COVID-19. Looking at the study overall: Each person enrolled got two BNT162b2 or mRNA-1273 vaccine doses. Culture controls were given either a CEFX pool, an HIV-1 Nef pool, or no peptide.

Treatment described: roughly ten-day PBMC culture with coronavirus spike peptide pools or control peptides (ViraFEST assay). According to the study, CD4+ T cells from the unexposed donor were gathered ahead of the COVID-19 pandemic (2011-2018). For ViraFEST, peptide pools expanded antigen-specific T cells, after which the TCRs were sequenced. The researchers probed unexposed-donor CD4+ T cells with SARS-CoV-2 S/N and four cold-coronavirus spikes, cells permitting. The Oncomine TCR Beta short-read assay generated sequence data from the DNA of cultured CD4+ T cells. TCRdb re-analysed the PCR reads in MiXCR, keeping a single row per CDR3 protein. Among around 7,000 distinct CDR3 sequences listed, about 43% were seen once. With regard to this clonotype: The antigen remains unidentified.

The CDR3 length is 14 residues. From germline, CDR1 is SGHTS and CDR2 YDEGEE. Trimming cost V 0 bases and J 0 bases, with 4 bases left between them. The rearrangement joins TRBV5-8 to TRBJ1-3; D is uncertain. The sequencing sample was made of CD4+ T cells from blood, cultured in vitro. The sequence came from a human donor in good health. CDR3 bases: TGTGCCAGCAGCTTGGTTGTCTCTGGAAACACCATATATTTT. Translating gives CASSLVVSGNTIYF.